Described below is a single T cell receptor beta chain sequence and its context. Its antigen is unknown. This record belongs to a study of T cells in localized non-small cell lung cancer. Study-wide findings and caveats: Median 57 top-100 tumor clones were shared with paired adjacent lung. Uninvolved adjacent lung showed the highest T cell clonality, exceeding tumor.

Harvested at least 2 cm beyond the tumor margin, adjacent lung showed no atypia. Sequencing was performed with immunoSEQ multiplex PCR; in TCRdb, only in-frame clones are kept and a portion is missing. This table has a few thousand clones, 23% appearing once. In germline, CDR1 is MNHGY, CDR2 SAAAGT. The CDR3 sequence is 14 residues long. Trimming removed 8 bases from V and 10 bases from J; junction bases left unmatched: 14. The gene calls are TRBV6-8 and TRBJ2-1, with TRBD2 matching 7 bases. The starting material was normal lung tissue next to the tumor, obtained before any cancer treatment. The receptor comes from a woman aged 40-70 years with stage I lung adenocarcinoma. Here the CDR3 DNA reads TGTGCCAGCTTCGGGTACCGACTAGCCGGCGAGCAGTTCTTC. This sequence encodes CASFGYRLAGEQFF.